A single sample gave rise to the 8 T cell receptor beta chains below, sequenced in a study of blood T cell repertoires in COVID-19. The assay was immunoSEQ multiplex PCR, and TCRdb's table has in-frame clones only and misses some. The data contain about 210,000 clones, around four fifths of them singletons. Sequencing input: peripheral blood. The receptors here all came from a woman in her 50s with active or convalescent COVID-19.

The V gene is TRBV18, the J gene TRBJ2-2; 12 positions match TRBD2. V was pared by 3 bases and J by 3 bases, with 5 bases of the junction left unmatched. Per the germline V gene, CDR1 is KGHSH and CDR2 is LQKENI. The CDR3 extends over 17 amino acids. CDR3 sequence (DNA): TGTGCCAGCTCACCGACTAGCGGGAGTCGGGACACCGGGGAGCTGTTTTTT. It translates to CASSPTSGSRDTGELFF.

V gene TRBV7-9 combines with J gene TRBJ1-6; no reliable D call. V was trimmed by 0 bases and J by 13 bases, leaving 10 bases between them. The CDR3 runs 13 residues. The germline V gene has CDR1 SEHNR and CDR2 FQNEAQ (reference sequence). This chain's CDR3 is CASSLAHSSPLHF. As DNA, the CDR3 is TGTGCCAGCAGCTTAGCCCACAGCTCTCCCCTCCACTTT. Together with reference TRBV7-9 and TRBJ1-6, the CDR3 gives the full variable domain: DTGVSQNPRHKITKRGQNVTFRCDPISEHNRLYWYRQTLGQGPEFLTYFQNEAQLEKSRLLSDRFSAERPKGSFSTLEIQRTEQGDSAMYLCASSLAHSSPLHFGNGTRLTVT.

The rearrangement joins TRBV5-1 to TRBJ2-1, with TRBD2 matching over 7 bases. The CDR3 is 17 residues long. V gave up 2 bases and J gave up 9 bases; unmatched junction bases: 17. Germline CDR1 is SGHRS and CDR2 is YFSETQ. CDR3 sequence: CASSFNRLAAIGTEQFF. CDR3 nucleotide sequence: TGCGCCAGCAGCTTCAACCGTCTAGCGGCCATAGGGACTGAGCAGTTCTTC.

The chain couples TRBV19 to TRBJ1-1, with D possibly matching TRBD1 (5 bases). Germline V gene sequence: CDR1 LNHDA, CDR2 SQIVND (reference sequence). Between the trimmed V and J ends, which lost 6 bases and 11 bases, there was a span of 19 bases. The CDR3 is 13 residues long. The CDR3 coding sequence is TGTGCCAGTAGCCTCACACTCGGGGGATGGGCTTTCTTT. Translating gives CASSLTLGGWAFF.

V gene TRBV27 combines with J gene TRBJ1-2; 8 bases match TRBD1. The CDR3 is made up of 14 amino acids. V lost 10 bases and J lost 4; bases outside the gene matches: 11. Germline values: CDR1 MNHEY, CDR2 SMNVEV (reference sequence). The CDR3 nucleotides read TGTGCCACCCGGCCGGACAGGGAGGCCTATGGCTACACCTTC. The encoded protein is CATRPDREAYGYTF.

The chain links TRBV5-1 to TRBJ1-5; TRBD1 is a possible D gene (6 bases). This CDR3 is built from 15 residues. V dropped 3 bases and J dropped 2 bases, with 12 bases sitting between them. Germline V gene data show CDR1 as SGHRS and CDR2 as YFSETQ. The CDR3 reads CASSWTSGGNQPQHF. The CDR3 DNA reads TGCGCCAGCAGCTGGACCTCAGGGGGCAATCAGCCCCAGCATTTT.

The chain carries TRBV27 and TRBJ2-7; 12 nucleotides agree with TRBD2. V dropped 4 bases and J dropped 7; count of bases not matched to a gene: 11. The CDR3 extends over 16 amino acids. CDR1 and CDR2 (germline): MNHEY, SMNVEV (reference sequence). The CDR3 sequence is CASSSTTSGRPREQYF. CDR3 DNA: TGTGCCAGCAGTTCCACTACTAGCGGGAGGCCAAGAGAGCAGTACTTC.

The J gene is TRBJ1-1, the V gene TRBV27; possibly TRBD1 for D (6 bases). V was pared by 7 bases and J by 5 bases, with 17 bases between. This CDR3 has 14 amino acids. Per the germline V gene, CDR1 is MNHEY and CDR2 is SMNVEV (reference sequence). The CDR3 nucleotides are TGTGCCAGCACCAAGGGGGGGACGGGGACTGAAGCTTTCTTT. Translated, it gives CASTKGGTGTEAFF.